This TCR beta chain was found in a study of CD8 T cells in Susac syndrome. Study outcomes and limitations: It was acknowledged in the study that the number of individuals who were included in its TCR sequencing and HLA analysis was relatively small.

Concerning this clonotype: Its target is not known.

V shed 3 bases and J shed 8 bases, with 17 bases lying between them. There are 15 residues in the CDR3. Germline assignment: CDR1 SNHLY and CDR2 FYNNEI. Sequencing of TCR beta drew on CD8+ and CD4+ T cells from blood. TEMRA cells were enriched by FACS, and CD4+ and CD8+ T cells were negatively isolated. With random hexamers, reverse transcription was performed on roughly 0.45 to 1 ug of RNA. An immunoSEQ multiplex PCR generated amplified TCR beta CDR3 products spanning 54 Vbeta and 13 Jbeta. MiXCR, run by TCRdb on the immunoSEQ multiplex PCR reads, gives a single entry per CDR3 protein. The sample carries a few hundred thousand distinct CDR3 sequences, 95% recorded once.

The source material was CD4+ T cells from PBMCs. The TCR comes from a human donor with multiple sclerosis. This chain links TRBV2 with TRBJ2-1; D assignment may be TRBD1 or TRBD2 (5 bases each). For the CDR3, the DNA is TGTGCCAGCAGTGAGTGGGACCGAGTAGGATATGAGCAGTTCTTC. It encodes CASSEWDRVGYEQFF.